Below, 29 T cell receptor beta chains from the same sample are listed, as sequenced in a study of T cells in tumors after PD-1 blockade. The table came from immunoSEQ multiplex PCR; TCRdb's copy has only in-frame clones and leaves some out. Altogether around 60,000 clones are present, just under 80% being singletons, with the ten largest covering 13%. The sequencing here drew on PBMCs, taken before anti-PD-1 treatment. All receptors come from a human donor with basal cell carcinoma.

V and J are TRBV9 and TRBJ2-1; 7 positions agree with TRBD1. V lost 2 bases to trimming and J lost 2 bases; unmatched junction nucleotides: 4. This CDR3 is built from 15 residues. Per the germline V gene, CDR1 is SGDLS and CDR2 is YYNGEE. This CDR3 reads CASSVMDRPYNEQFF. The CDR3 DNA reads TGTGCCAGCAGCGTCATGGACAGGCCCTACAATGAGCAGTTCTTC.

V gene TRBV7-8 combines with J gene TRBJ2-7, with 8 bases that match TRBD1. J gave up 0 bases and V 5 bases, and 6 bases lay outside the gene matches. This CDR3 has 15 residues. Germline V gene data show CDR1 as SGHVS and CDR2 as FQNEAQ. The CDR3 loop is CASSPGQESSYEQYF. CDR3 DNA sequence: TGTGCCAGCAGCCCGGGACAGGAGAGCTCCTACGAGCAGTACTTC.

This clone showed up just once. V gene TRBV19 combines with J gene TRBJ2-1; 15 bases line up with TRBD2. Germline lookup yields CDR1 LNHDA and CDR2 SQIVND (reference sequence). V was pared by 3 bases and J by 7 bases, with 7 bases of the junction left unmatched. This CDR3 is 17 amino acids long. The CDR3 sequence is CASSIGLAGGPGNEQFF. The CDR3 region has the DNA TGTGCCAGTAGTATTGGACTAGCGGGGGGGCCGGGGAATGAGCAGTTCTTC.

On this clone: This same CDR3 is encoded by further DNA sequences in the sample. The rearrangement joins TRBV12-3 or TRBV12-4 to TRBJ1-2; D remains unclear. V was clipped by 3 bases and J by 2 bases, with 7 bases between them. This CDR3 has 13 residues. The CDR3 DNA follows: TGTGCCAGCAGTTTTGGGGAGAACTATGGCTACACCTTC. Translation gives CASSFGENYGYTF.

This chain connects TRBV5-5 to TRBJ1-1; the D is unclear. Germline V lookup: CDR1 SGHKS, CDR2 YYEKEE (reference sequence). The CDR3 totals 15 residues. Trimming shortened V by 1 base and J by 2 bases, and 12 bases separated the two germline ends. CDR3 DNA: TGTGCCAGCAGCTTGTCAAGTATCCGAAACACTGAAGCTTTCTTT. As protein: CASSLSSIRNTEAFF.

The chain is built from TRBV5-5 and TRBJ1-4; D gene uncertain. Per the germline V gene, CDR1 is SGHKS and CDR2 is YYEKEE (reference sequence). The V and J ends lost 0 bases and 7 bases respectively, with 13 bases between them. CDR3 length equals 15 residues. In DNA, the CDR3 is TGTGCCAGCAGCTTGGCGCGGGCCCTCGGTGAAAAACTGTTTTTT. Translating gives CASSLARALGEKLFF. Together with reference TRBV5-5 and TRBJ1-4, the CDR3 gives the full variable domain: DAGVTQSPTHLIKTRGQQVTLRCSPISGHKSVSWYQQVLGQGPQFIFQYYEKEERGRGNFPDRFSARQFPNYSSELNVNALLLGDSALYLCASSLARALGEKLFFGSGTQLSVL.

This clone was seen a few times. V and J are TRBV7-9 and TRBJ1-6; D is possibly TRBD1 (5 bases). The CDR3 consists of 14 residues. Germline V lookup: CDR1 SEHNR, CDR2 FQNEAQ (reference sequence). Trimming shortened V by 6 bases and J by 5 bases, and 11 bases separated the two germline ends. CDR3 loop: CASRATVNNSPLHF. Written as DNA, the CDR3 is TGTGCCAGCAGAGCGACAGTTAATAATTCACCCCTCCACTTT.

The chain recombines TRBV7-9 with TRBJ2-2, with TRBD1 as a possible D gene (5 bases). From germline, CDR1 is SEHNR and CDR2 FQNEAQ (reference sequence). The length of the CDR3 is 16 residues. V lost 5 bases to trimming and J lost 0 bases, with 13 bases between them. The CDR3 coding sequence is TGTGCCAGCAGCCAACCAGGGAATTCGAACACCGGGGAGCTGTTTTTT. Amino acids: CASSQPGNSNTGELFF.

This clone turned up a few times. The rearrangement joins TRBV5-6 to TRBJ2-3; unclear D gene. CDR1 and CDR2 from the germline V gene are SGHDT and YYEEEE. The CDR3 consists of 14 residues. V gave up 0 bases and J gave up 1 base, with 6 bases separating them. The CDR3 nucleotides are TGTGCCAGCAGCTTGGGGGTTGGCACAGATACGCAGTATTTT. Translation: CASSLGVGTDTQYF.

This clone appeared a single time. The chain combines TRBV2 with TRBJ2-7, with TRBD1 matching over 10 bases. V lost 3 bases to trimming and J lost 2 bases; unmatched junction nucleotides: 1. The length of the CDR3 is 14 residues. The germline V gene has CDR1 SNHLY and CDR2 FYNNEI. CDR3 DNA: TGTGCCAGCAGTGAGGGGACAGGGGCCTACGAGCAGTACTTC. Translating it yields CASSEGTGAYEQYF.

V is TRBV19 and J is TRBJ1-5, with D tentatively TRBD1 (5 bases). Deletions cut 3 bases from V and 6 bases from J, with 15 bases between. Germline V gene lookup returns CDR1 LNHDA and CDR2 SQIVND (reference sequence). This CDR3 region has 15 residues. The CDR3 sequence is CASSMGGGEVQPQHF. The CDR3 bases are TGTGCCAGTAGTATGGGGGGAGGGGAGGTTCAGCCCCAGCATTTT.

The chain is built from TRBV5-1 and TRBJ2-5, with TRBD1 matching over 10 bases. The CDR3 runs 15 residues. Germline CDR1 and CDR2: SGHRS and YFSETQ. V lost 0 bases and J lost 4; bases outside the gene matches: 3. Here the CDR3 DNA reads TGCGCCAGCAGCTTGGCCGGGGACAGGGGAGAGACCCAGTACTTC. This translates into CASSLAGDRGETQYF.

This clone occurred once. This chain joins TRBV25-1 and TRBJ2-2, with 7 bases lining up with TRBD1. The V gene's germline CDR1 is MGHDK and CDR2 SYGVNS. This CDR3 is 14 amino acids long. With 5 bases clipped from V and 4 bases from J, the junction kept 4 bases outside the gene matches. The chain's CDR3 is CASSSRTGTGELFF. The CDR3, as DNA: TGTGCCAGCAGTTCGAGGACAGGCACCGGGGAGCTGTTTTTT.

The sample holds a few counts of this clone. CDR3 amino acids: CASSPPGQGTFTEAFF. The CDR3 DNA is TGTGCCAGCTCACCCCCCGGACAGGGCACTTTCACTGAAGCTTTCTTT. V gene TRBV18 combines with J gene TRBJ1-1, with 8 bases that match TRBD1. The CDR3 is 16 amino acids. V lost 3 bases to trimming and J lost 4 bases; unmatched junction nucleotides: 10. Germline assignment: CDR1 KGHSH and CDR2 LQKENI.

The V call is TRBV19, the J call TRBJ1-5, with a tentative D call TRBD1 (5 bases). The germline CDR1 and CDR2 sequences are LNHDA and SQIVND (reference sequence). The CDR3 consists of 14 residues. With 7 bases removed from V and 8 bases from J, the gap between germline ends came to 18 bases. The DNA for the CDR3 is TGTGCCAGTACCGAAGGGAGGGGCCGGGAGCCCCAGCATTTT. Residues: CASTEGRGREPQHF.

The chain recombines TRBV5-6 with TRBJ1-2, with D possibly TRBD1 on 5 matching bases. This CDR3 region has 16 residues. Trimming left V 6 bases short and J 4 bases short, with 22 bases between. Germline CDR1 and CDR2: SGHDT and YYEEEE. CDR3 loop: CASIPGAGSSIYGYTF. The CDR3 bases are TGTGCCAGCATCCCTGGGGCAGGCTCTTCCATCTATGGCTACACCTTC.

In its sample, this clone was seen once. The chain carries TRBV5-1 and TRBJ1-4; D gene uncertain. This CDR3 has 14 amino acids. V shed 1 base and J shed 0 bases, with 4 bases lying between them. Per the germline V gene, CDR1 is SGHRS and CDR2 is YFSETQ. The CDR3 DNA is TGCGCCAGCAGCTTGCAAGCAACTAATGAAAAACTGTTTTTT. Translation: CASSLQATNEKLFF.

The chain employs TRBV18 and TRBJ1-4, with unresolved D. There are 13 residues in the CDR3. Deletions cut 8 bases from V and 4 bases from J, with 11 bases between. Germline assignment: CDR1 KGHSH and CDR2 LQKENI. CDR3 region: CASRTVSNEKLFF. The CDR3 nucleotides read TGTGCCAGCCGGACGGTTAGTAATGAAAAACTGTTTTTT.

J is TRBJ1-1 and V is TRBV19; TRBD1 might be the D (5 bases). The CDR3 covers 14 residues. Germline V lookup: CDR1 LNHDA, CDR2 SQIVND (reference sequence). V gave up 7 bases and J gave up 4 bases, with 16 bases separating them. This CDR3 reads CASIEIWGGTEAFF. The CDR3 DNA reads TGTGCCAGTATCGAAATCTGGGGGGGCACTGAAGCTTTCTTT.

The chain joins TRBV5-1 to TRBJ2-3; 9 positions match TRBD1. The V segment lost 0 bases and the J segment 5 bases; nucleotides outside the gene matches: 10. Per germline, CDR1 SGHRS and CDR2 YFSETQ. This CDR3 region has 17 residues. The CDR3 coding sequence is TGCGCCAGCAGCTTGGGGCCTACAGGGGGCGCGGGAGATACGCAGTATTTT. Translated, it gives CASSLGPTGGAGDTQYF.

This clone has just a few counts. The rearrangement uses TRBV19 and TRBJ1-2, with D tentatively TRBD1 (6 bases). This CDR3 region has 14 residues. Trimming left V 1 base short and J 2 bases short, with 8 bases between. Germline CDR1 is LNHDA and CDR2 is SQIVND (reference sequence). This chain's CDR3 is CASSIVTGNYGYTF. The CDR3 DNA sequence: TGTGCCAGTAGTATAGTTACAGGGAACTATGGCTACACCTTC.

The chain is built from TRBV6-5 and TRBJ1-2; D possibly corresponds to TRBD1 (5 bases). The CDR3 runs to 14 residues. V was cut by 5 bases and J by 8 bases, with 18 bases left in between. Per germline, CDR1 MNHEY and CDR2 SVGAGI. CDR3 DNA sequence: TGTGCCAGCAGTCAGGGAAGGGGTATTTTGGGCTACACCTTC. Protein sequence: CASSQGRGILGYTF.

This chain joins TRBV30 and TRBJ1-2, with TRBD1 identical over 7 bases. CDR1 and CDR2 from the germline V gene are GTSNPN and SVGIG (reference sequence). Trimming cost V 5 bases and J 5 bases; bases outside gene matches: 5. The CDR3 runs 12 residues. This CDR3 reads CAWGTERYGYTF. DNA for the CDR3: TGTGCCTGGGGGACAGAACGATATGGCTACACCTTC.

The rearrangement uses TRBV19 and TRBJ2-4, with D perhaps given as TRBD1 or TRBD2 (6 bases each). Per the germline V gene, CDR1 is LNHDA and CDR2 is SQIVND (reference sequence). This CDR3 contains 15 residues. V was clipped by 5 bases and J by 8 bases, with 19 bases between them. The CDR3 region is CASSVRGPWNYIQYF. The CDR3 DNA sequence: TGTGCCAGTAGTGTCCGGGGGCCTTGGAATTACATTCAGTACTTC.

The rearrangement links TRBV5-8 to TRBJ1-1, with 10 bases aligning to TRBD1. This CDR3 is built from 16 residues. From germline, CDR1 is SGHTS and CDR2 YDEGEE. V gave up 3 bases and J gave up 1 base; unmatched junction bases: 6. The CDR3 bases are TGTGCCAGCAGCTGGGGACAGGGGAGGAAGAACACTGAAGCTTTCTTT. Amino acid sequence: CASSWGQGRKNTEAFF.

The rearrangement uses TRBV29-1 and TRBJ1-1; 7 bases line up with TRBD1. The germline V gene has CDR1 SQVTM and CDR2 ANQGSEA. The CDR3 covers 14 residues. V lost 5 bases and J lost 0; bases outside the gene matches: 6. CDR3 loop: CSVYRGGVNTEAFF. CDR3 nucleotides: TGCAGCGTTTACAGGGGAGGGGTGAACACTGAAGCTTTCTTT.

In regard to this clone: This sample includes further DNA sequences coding for the same CDR3. The chain couples TRBV5-1 to TRBJ2-3, with no clear D. Germline CDR1 is SGHRS and CDR2 is YFSETQ. There are 13 residues in the CDR3. The V gene lost 0 bases and the J gene lost 1 base, with 3 bases spanning the gap. The CDR3 DNA is TGCGCCAGCAGCTTGGGTCGCACAGATACGCAGTATTTT. Protein sequence: CASSLGRTDTQYF.

The gene calls are TRBV4-1 and TRBJ2-3; 14 bases are shared with TRBD2. Germline values: CDR1 MGHRA, CDR2 YSYEKL. This CDR3 region has 16 residues. The V segment lost 1 base and the J segment 10 bases; nucleotides outside the gene matches: 7. This chain's CDR3 is CASSQGTSGGQRAQYF. The CDR3 bases are TGCGCCAGCAGCCAAGGGACTAGCGGGGGGCAAAGGGCGCAGTATTTT.

The DNA of the CDR3 is TGTGCCAGCACCAAAGGGTATATGAACACTGAAGCTTTCTTT. Translation gives CASTKGYMNTEAFF. The chain links TRBV21-1 to TRBJ1-1. TRBV21-1 is a listed pseudogene. The CDR3 is made up of 14 amino acids.